This T cell receptor (beta chain) is drawn from a study of T cell repertoires in cytomegalovirus infection. With 5 bases clipped from V and 2 bases from J, the junction kept 7 bases outside the gene matches. CDR1 MNHEY and CDR2 SMNVEV come from the germline V gene (reference sequence). The CDR3 is 15 amino acids. Via MiXCR, TCRdb re-called the reads, giving one row per CDR3 protein. Of about 180,000 distinct CDR3 sequences listed, roughly 17% are singletons. Regarding the study as a whole: There were HLA-C-restricted CMV-specific TCR beta clonotypes dominating the ex vivo response.

As concerns this clonotype: Its antigen is as yet unknown.

The chain is built from TRBV27 and TRBJ2-7; TRBD1 aligns across 9 bases. The origin of this receptor is a human donor in good health (CMV status not recorded). Some clones in this sample may be carry-over from other donors' samples. Sequencing was done on a sample of CD8+ T cells from PBMCs. In DNA form, the CDR3 reads TGTGCCAGCAGTCCTCGGGACAGGGATACCTACGAGCAGTACTTC. Amino acids: CASSPRDRDTYEQYF.